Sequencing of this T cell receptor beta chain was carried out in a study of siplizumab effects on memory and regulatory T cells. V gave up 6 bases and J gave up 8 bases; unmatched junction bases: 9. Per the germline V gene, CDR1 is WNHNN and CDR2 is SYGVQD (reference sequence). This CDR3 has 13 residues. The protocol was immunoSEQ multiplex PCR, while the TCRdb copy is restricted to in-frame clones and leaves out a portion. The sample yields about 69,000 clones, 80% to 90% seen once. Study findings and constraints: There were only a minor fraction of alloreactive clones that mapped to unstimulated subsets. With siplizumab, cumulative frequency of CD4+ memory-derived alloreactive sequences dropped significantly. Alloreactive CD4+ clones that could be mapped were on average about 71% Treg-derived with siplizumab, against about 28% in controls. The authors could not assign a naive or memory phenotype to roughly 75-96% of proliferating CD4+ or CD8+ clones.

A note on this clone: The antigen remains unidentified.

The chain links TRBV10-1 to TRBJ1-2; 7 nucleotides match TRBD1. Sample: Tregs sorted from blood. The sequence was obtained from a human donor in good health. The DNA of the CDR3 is TGCGCCAGCAGCGCGGACAGGAGACTGGGCTACACCTTC. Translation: CASSADRRLGYTF.